Listed below are T cell receptor beta chains from one sample, sequenced in a study of blood T cell repertoires in COVID-19. Here immunoSEQ multiplex PCR was the method, and the copy in TCRdb shows in-frame clones only, minus some. The sample consists of about 73,000 clones, around four fifths of them appearing once. Sequenced material: peripheral blood. The receptors originated from a woman in her sixties or seventies with acute or convalescent COVID-19. The CDR3 runs from the conserved cysteine through the conserved F or W. The D gene is left open where the match is weak. Size values are once, few and many counts, or a class for expanded clones, and some rows have none.

cdr3_length clone_size j_call d_call v_call cdr3_aa cdr3_nt
18 - TRBJ1-4 TRBD1 TRBV5-1 CASSVRQGGLATNEKLFF TGCGCCAGCAGCGTAAGACAGGGGGGCCTTGCAACTAATGAAAAACTGTTTTTT
16 - TRBJ1-5 TRBD1 TRBV4-1 CASSQSGQGADQPQHF TGCGCCAGCAGCCAAAGCGGACAGGGGGCCGATCAGCCCCAGCATTTT
13 - TRBJ1-1 TRBD1 TRBV18 CASSLDREAEAFF TGTGCCAGCTCACTGGACAGGGAAGCTGAAGCTTTCTTT
17 - TRBJ1-3 - TRBV3-1/TRBV3-2 CASSHSISPVSGNTIYF TGTGCCAGCAGCCATTCTATATCGCCGGTCTCTGGAAACACCATATATTTT
14 - TRBJ2-5 TRBD1 TRBV7-2 CASTPGTAPRAQYF TGTGCCAGCACCCCGGGGACAGCTCCTCGGGCCCAGTACTTC
14 - TRBJ2-3 - TRBV6-2/TRBV6-3 CASSYSLQQNTQYF TGTGCCAGCAGTTACTCATTACAGCAAAATACGCAGTATTTT
12 - TRBJ1-5 TRBD1 TRBV3-1/TRBV3-2 CASGQGGQPQHF TGTGCCAGCGGGCAGGGGGGTCAGCCCCAGCATTTT
16 - TRBJ1-4 - TRBV5-4 CASSSNTGLLGEKLFF TGTGCCAGCAGCTCGAATACAGGGCTTTTGGGTGAAAAACTGTTTTTT
16 - TRBJ2-4 TRBD1 TRBV18 CASSLNSRVGTDIQYF TGTGCCAGCTCATTGAATTCTAGGGTAGGGACAGACATTCAGTACTTC
13 - TRBJ1-5 - TRBV4-2 CASSQLGDQPQHF TGTGCCAGCAGCCAGTTAGGGGATCAGCCCCAGCATTTT
16 few TRBJ1-1 TRBD1 TRBV7-8 CASSSTGGRLNTEAFF TGTGCCAGCAGCTCAACAGGGGGCCGGTTGAACACTGAAGCTTTCTTT
11 - TRBJ1-1 - TRBV29-1 CSVVVNTEAFF TGCAGCGTTGTCGTGAACACTGAAGCTTTCTTT
13 once TRBJ1-1 TRBD1 TRBV30 CAWENRGNTEAFF TGTGCCTGGGAAAACAGGGGAAACACTGAAGCTTTCTTT
14 - TRBJ2-7 - TRBV6-5 CASREGAAHYEQYF TGTGCCAGCAGGGAGGGGGCGGCCCACTACGAGCAGTACTTC
15 - TRBJ1-1 - TRBV2 CASRLRGGRNTEAFF TGTGCCAGCAGACTTCGGGGAGGGCGTAACACTGAAGCTTTCTTT
19 - TRBJ2-2 TRBD2 TRBV7-9 CASSLARLAGGPGTGELFF TGTGCCAGCAGCTTAGCTCGACTAGCGGGAGGGCCGGGTACCGGGGAGCTGTTTTTT
16 - TRBJ1-3 - TRBV18 CASSPVQGGGENTIYF TGTGCCAGCTCACCCGTCCAGGGAGGTGGCGAAAACACCATATATTTT
14 once TRBJ1-3 TRBD1 TRBV6-6 CASSYSPGTDLWGF TGTGCCAGCAGTTACTCGCCCGGGACAGACCTCTGGGGCTTT
13 - TRBJ1-4 - TRBV7-9 CASSSDLYEKLFF TGTGCCAGCAGCTCGGACTTATATGAAAAACTGTTTTTT
13 - TRBJ1-2 TRBD1 TRBV29-1 CSAVSAGGYGYTF TGCAGCGCAGTTTCCGCAGGGGGCTATGGCTACACCTTC
20 - TRBJ2-4 - TRBV21-1 CASSKPRWTSGGLAKNIQYF TGTGCCAGCAGCAAACCCCGATGGACTAGCGGGGGTTTAGCCAAAAACATTCAGTACTTC
14 - TRBJ1-6 - TRBV19 CASRLGRFGSPLHF TGTGCCAGTAGACTTGGGCGATTCGGCTCACCCCTCCACTTT
18 once TRBJ1-2 TRBD1 TRBV5-1 CASSPGSLGDRGNYGYTF TGCGCCAGCAGCCCGGGATCATTAGGGGACAGGGGCAACTATGGCTACACCTTC
15 - TRBJ2-7 TRBD2 TRBV7-8 CASSSTTSGNHEQYF TGTGCCAGCAGCTCCACGACTAGCGGGAACCACGAGCAGTACTTC
13 once TRBJ2-1 TRBD2 TRBV12-3/TRBV12-4 CASILSGTFGQFF TGTGCCAGCATCCTTAGCGGGACCTTTGGGCAGTTCTTC
13 - TRBJ1-2 - TRBV6-5 CASRADGHYGYTF TGTGCCAGCAGGGCGGACGGACATTATGGCTACACCTTC
17 - TRBJ2-3 TRBD1 TRBV5-1 CASSLGQGADGTDTQYF TGCGCCAGCAGCTTGGGACAGGGGGCCGATGGCACAGATACGCAGTATTTT
15 once TRBJ2-3 - TRBV29-1 CSVALGGDSTDTQYF TGCAGCGTTGCGCTCGGGGGAGATAGCACAGATACGCAGTATTTT
14 - TRBJ1-6 - TRBV5-1 CASSLDGENSPLHF TGCGCCAGCAGCTTGGACGGAGAAAATTCACCCCTCCACTTT
12 - TRBJ1-1 - TRBV7-9 CASSLLTGKAFF TGTGCCAGCAGCTTGCTAACAGGGAAAGCTTTCTTT
13 once TRBJ2-5 - TRBV29-1 CSAKIQASETQYF TGCAGCGCCAAAATCCAGGCGTCGGAGACCCAGTACTTC
14 - TRBJ1-2 TRBD1 TRBV2 CASRGQIANYGYTF TGTGCCAGCAGGGGACAGATTGCTAACTATGGCTACACCTTC
14 - TRBJ2-1 - TRBV27 CASSYRFSGNEQFF TGTGCCAGCAGTTATCGGTTTAGCGGAAATGAGCAGTTCTTC
15 few TRBJ2-2 - TRBV5-1 CASSLVPGNTGELFF TGCGCCAGCAGCTTGGTTCCGGGGAACACCGGGGAGCTGTTTTTT
15 - TRBJ1-2 - TRBV7-2 CASSLAATGNYGYTF TGTGCCAGCAGCTTAGCTGCGACAGGAAACTATGGCTACACCTTC
15 - TRBJ2-3 - TRBV5-6 CASRSGVQRTDTQYF TGTGCCAGCAGATCAGGGGTTCAACGCACAGATACGCAGTATTTT
14 - TRBJ1-5 TRBD1 TRBV28 CASCRDSSNQPQHF TGTGCCAGCTGTAGGGACAGCAGCAATCAGCCCCAGCATTTT
16 - TRBJ1-3 TRBD1 TRBV5-1 CASSFMTGSSGNTIYF TGCGCCAGCAGCTTTATGACAGGGAGTTCTGGAAACACCATATATTTT
15 few TRBJ1-2 - TRBV3-1/TRBV3-2 CASSQDRGAYYGYTF TGTGCCAGCAGCCAAGATCGGGGGGCCTACTATGGCTACACCTTC
18 - TRBJ1-2 - TRBV9 CASSPTPRVVDSPYGYTF TGTGCCAGCAGCCCCACCCCCCGTGTCGTGGACAGCCCCTATGGCTACACCTTC
15 - TRBJ1-1 - TRBV9 CASSFNDRTDTEAFF TGTGCCAGCAGCTTCAACGACAGAACCGACACTGAAGCTTTCTTT
14 - TRBJ2-7 - TRBV5-4 CASSLGGSKYEQYF TGTGCCAGCAGCTTGGGAGGGAGTAAGTACGAGCAGTACTTC
15 - TRBJ1-2 TRBD1 TRBV5-6 CASSPGQGRGYGYTF TGTGCCAGCAGCCCAGGACAGGGTCGAGGCTATGGCTACACCTTC
13 - TRBJ1-1 - TRBV7-9 CASRAPVNTEAFF TGTGCCAGCAGGGCCCCAGTGAACACTGAAGCTTTCTTT
14 few TRBJ2-1 TRBD2 TRBV7-9 CASSFTSGGAEQFF TGTGCCAGCAGCTTTACTAGCGGGGGTGCTGAGCAGTTCTTC
14 - TRBJ1-1 TRBD1 TRBV16 CASSTRTGKTEAFF TGTGCCAGCAGCACCCGGACAGGGAAGACTGAAGCTTTCTTT
13 - TRBJ1-1 - TRBV7-8 CASSLGGQAEAFF TGTGCCAGCAGCTTAGGGGGGCAGGCTGAAGCTTTCTTT
15 - TRBJ1-5 TRBD1 TRBV6-5 CASRGDRASNQPQHF TGTGCCAGCAGGGGGGACAGGGCGAGCAATCAGCCCCAGCATTTT
16 - TRBJ1-5 - TRBV27 CASSPSPGPSGQPQHF TGTGCCAGCAGTCCAAGCCCTGGGCCCTCTGGGCAGCCCCAGCATTTT
12 - TRBJ2-1 - TRBV7-2 CASSLGVAQQFF TGTGCCAGCAGCTTAGGCGTCGCCCAGCAGTTCTTC
12 - TRBJ1-2 - TRBV28 CASTEQGRGYTF TGTGCCAGCACTGAACAGGGCCGGGGCTACACCTTC
15 few TRBJ2-5 TRBD2 TRBV6-5 CASSYQAGVQETQYF TGTGCCAGCAGTTATCAAGCGGGAGTCCAAGAGACCCAGTACTTC
15 - TRBJ2-3 TRBD2 TRBV19 CASRAGGRVGHTQYF TGTGCCAGTAGAGCGGGGGGCCGCGTTGGTCATACGCAGTATTTT
15 - TRBJ2-1 TRBD1 TRBV5-4 CASSSRQGWGDEQFF TGTGCCAGCAGCTCAAGACAGGGGTGGGGGGATGAGCAGTTCTTC
14 - TRBJ1-2 TRBD1 TRBV19 CASSTGGGLYGYTF TGTGCCAGTAGTACAGGGGGCGGTCTCTATGGCTACACCTTC
13 - TRBJ1-1 - TRBV18 CASSPGANTEAFF TGTGCCAGCTCCCCGGGTGCGAACACTGAAGCTTTCTTT
13 - TRBJ1-2 - TRBV6-5 CASSYRSEEFHTF TGTGCCAGCAGTTACCGGTCGGAGGAATTCCACACCTTC
15 once TRBJ1-6 - TRBV6-5 CASRGHPGAGSPLHF TGTGCCAGCAGGGGGCACCCTGGAGCCGGGTCACCCCTCCACTTT
20 few TRBJ2-3 TRBD1 TRBV7-6 CASSAFSARLTGPSTDTQYF TGTGCCAGCAGCGCCTTTTCTGCGAGATTGACAGGGCCTAGCACAGATACGCAGTATTTT